Each of the 30 T cell receptor beta chains below was sequenced from the same sample in a study of post-analysis software for immune sequencing data. These receptors have no known antigen. Study-wide results and limits: The five TRBV segments detected at higher frequency in patients than in controls included TRBV5-6, TRBV5-1 and TRBV20-1.

Carried by the TCR beta cDNA libraries were unique molecular identifiers. TCRdb itself ran the PCR reads through MiXCR, one entry per CDR3 protein. Here the sample spans approximately 730,000 distinct CDR3 sequences, approximately 44% being singletons. Sequenced sample: blood. The receptor set was obtained from a girl aged 10-17 years with multiple sclerosis.

This clonotype was detected a few times. The chain joins TRBV20-1 to TRBJ1-2; D is unresolved. Germline V CDR1 and CDR2: DFQATT, SNEGSKA (reference sequence). V lost 3 bases and J 4 bases, leaving 12 bases between the germline ends. CDR3 length equals 13 residues. The DNA of the CDR3 is TGCAGTGCTAGCTACAATACTGGCTATGGCTACACCTTC. Protein product: CSASYNTGYGYTF.

This clonotype has just a few counts. The chain combines TRBV9 with TRBJ2-1, with a tentative D call TRBD2 (6 bases). In germline, CDR1 is SGDLS, CDR2 YYNGEE. This CDR3 spans 15 amino acids. V dropped 4 bases and J dropped 4 bases, with 15 bases sitting between them. The CDR3 sequence is CASSPLRDLYNEQFF. The DNA for the CDR3 is TGTGCCAGCAGCCCCCTGCGGGACCTGTACAATGAGCAGTTCTTC.

This clonotype was seen only a few times. V and J are TRBV28 and TRBJ2-3; D might be TRBD1 (5 bases). CDR1 and CDR2 (germline): MDHEN, SYDVKM. This CDR3 comprises 20 residues. The ends were cut back, 2 bases at V and 2 bases at J, with 26 bases in the middle. CDR3 amino acids: CASSLDLNSAGMGSTDTQYF. CDR3 coding DNA: TGTGCCAGCAGTTTAGATTTGAACTCCGCAGGGATGGGATCCACAGATACGCAGTATTTT.

This clonotype came up a few times. The chain has TRBV4-1 and TRBJ2-7, with D possibly TRBD1 on 6 matching bases. From germline, CDR1 is MGHRA and CDR2 YSYEKL. Trimming removed 3 bases from V and 2 bases from J, with 17 bases in between. This CDR3 contains 16 residues. The CDR3 nucleotides read TGCGCCAGCAGCCAGGAACGACAGGCCCTCGCCTACGAGCAGTACTTC. It is translated as CASSQERQALAYEQYF.

J is TRBJ2-1 and V is TRBV7-2, with 9 bases fitting TRBD2. Germline loops: CDR1 SGHTA, CDR2 FQGNSA. V shed 4 bases, J shed 6 bases, and the junction held 7 bases outside the gene matches. The CDR3 runs to 15 residues. CDR3 region: CASSSWASGTNEQFF. CDR3 sequence (DNA): TGTGCCAGCAGCTCATGGGCTAGCGGGACCAATGAGCAGTTCTTC.

V usage is TRBV29-1 and J usage is TRBJ2-7; D possibly corresponds to TRBD2 (5 bases). CDR3 length: 14 amino acids. Germline V gene data show CDR1 as SQVTM and CDR2 as ANQGSEA. V dropped 0 bases and J dropped 2 bases, with 11 bases sitting between them. In nucleotides, the CDR3 is TGCAGCGTTGAAGACTCCGGGAAGCCCTACGAGCAGTACTTC. Translating gives CSVEDSGKPYEQYF.

The chain employs TRBV12-3 or TRBV12-4 and TRBJ1-2, with 11 bases fitting TRBD1. This CDR3 contains 14 residues. The junction had 3 bases not matched to a gene; V was cut back by 8 bases and J by 1 base. This CDR3 is CASGQGAHNYGYTF. The CDR3 DNA follows: TGTGCCAGCGGACAGGGGGCTCATAACTATGGCTACACCTTC.

The rearrangement uses TRBV5-5 and TRBJ2-5, with D perhaps TRBD1 (6 bases). Germline V gene lookup returns CDR1 SGHKS and CDR2 YYEKEE (reference sequence). Trimming took 5 bases from V and 2 from J, leaving 16 bases between them. The CDR3 covers 15 residues. CDR3 residues: CASRYRQESQETQYF. The DNA of the CDR3 is TGTGCCAGCAGATATAGACAGGAATCGCAAGAGACCCAGTACTTC.

The chain joins TRBV9 to TRBJ2-3; D not resolved. This CDR3 region has 13 residues. V was cut by 7 bases and J by 7 bases, with 16 bases left in between. Germline CDR1 is SGDLS and CDR2 is YYNGEE. CDR3 in amino acids: CASEALGANTQYF. The CDR3 coding sequence is TGTGCCAGCGAAGCGTTGGGCGCAAATACGCAGTATTTT. The variable domain in full, with the rest retrieved from reference TRBV9 and TRBJ2-3, is DSGVTQTPKHLITATGQRVTLRCSPRSGDLSVYWYQQSLDQGLQFLIQYYNGEERAKGNILERFSAQQFPDLHSELNLSSLELGDSALYFCASEALGANTQYFGPGTRLTVL.

The chain recombines TRBV6-2 or TRBV6-3 with TRBJ2-7; perhaps D is TRBD1 or TRBD2 (5 bases each). From germline, CDR1 is MNHEY and CDR2 SVGEGT. CDR3 length: 15 residues. With 1 base removed from V and 8 bases from J, the gap between germline ends came to 18 bases. CDR3 sequence (DNA): TGTGCCAGCAGTTACTATGGGACCGCGAACAGGAAGCAGTACTTC. The encoded protein is CASSYYGTANRKQYF.

The table lists this clonotype with a few counts. V and J are TRBV5-1 and TRBJ2-6; 10 nucleotides align to TRBD1. The germline V gene has CDR1 SGHRS and CDR2 YFSETQ. V dropped 4 bases and J dropped 1; count of bases not matched to a gene: 8. CDR3 size: 18 residues. The CDR3 sequence is CASSRTGTGVSGANVLTF. The CDR3 DNA sequence: TGCGCCAGCAGCAGAACCGGGACAGGGGTATCTGGGGCCAACGTCCTGACTTTC.

This clonotype turned up a few times. This chain uses TRBV7-9 with TRBJ1-5; 7 bases align to TRBD1. Germline CDR1 SEHNR, CDR2 FQNEAQ (reference sequence). The length of the CDR3 is 13 residues. V shed 8 bases, J shed 2 bases, and the junction held 3 bases outside the gene matches. The CDR3 DNA follows: TGTGCCAGCGGGACAGACGGCAATCAGCCCCAGCATTTT. This codes for CASGTDGNQPQHF.

There are a few counts of this clonotype. The chain carries TRBV27 and TRBJ2-3; D not resolved. The CDR3 totals 17 residues. V lost 3 bases and J 0 bases, leaving 16 bases between the germline ends. Germline V CDR1 and CDR2: MNHEY, SMNVEV (reference sequence). The CDR3 nucleotides read TGTGCCAGCAGTTTCCCCGGCTCGCGCTTTAGCACAGATACGCAGTATTTT. It translates to CASSFPGSRFSTDTQYF.

This clonotype showed up just once. The junction shows a germline mismatch at one end, possibly a read error. This rearrangement joins TRBV5-1 to TRBJ2-3; TRBD2 matches at 11 bases. Per germline, CDR1 SGHRS and CDR2 YFSETQ. CDR3 length: 17 amino acids. The CDR3 sequence is CASSLEGLADNTNTQYF. The DNA of the CDR3 is TGCGCCAGCAGCTTGGAGGGACTAGCGGATAACACAAATACGCAGTATTTT.

The chain has TRBV30 and TRBJ2-2, with 10 bases aligning to TRBD2. The ends lost 0 bases at V and 6 bases at J; junction bases unmatched: 13. Germline assignment: CDR1 GTSNPN and CDR2 SVGIG (reference sequence). The length of the CDR3 is 18 residues. The DNA of the CDR3 is TGTGCCTGGAGTGTACTCCGGACTAGCGGAAACTGGGCCGGGGAGCTGTTTTTT. This translates into CAWSVLRTSGNWAGELFF.

The chain has TRBV28 and TRBJ1-2, with 8 bases identical to TRBD1. Germline loops: CDR1 MDHEN, CDR2 SYDVKM. This CDR3 spans 13 amino acids. V dropped 3 bases and J dropped 6; count of bases not matched to a gene: 3. This CDR3 is CASSFQGANGYTF. The CDR3 nucleotides are TGTGCCAGCAGTTTCCAGGGGGCGAATGGCTACACCTTC.

The chain couples TRBV15 to TRBJ2-1, with a weak D call TRBD2 (5 bases). Trimming removed 0 bases from V and 0 bases from J, with 9 bases in between. Germline V gene data show CDR1 as LNHNV and CDR2 as YYDKDF (reference sequence). This CDR3 is 16 amino acids long. DNA of the CDR3: TGTGCCACCAGCAGAGATAGAGGGAGCTCCTACAATGAGCAGTTCTTC. Encoded protein: CATSRDRGSSYNEQFF.

The chain employs TRBV5-6 and TRBJ2-1; TRBD1 matches at 10 bases. Gene TRBJ2-7 matches the end of the DNA better, so the J call may be wrong. Germline V gives CDR1 SGHDT, CDR2 YYEEEE. The CDR3 runs 16 residues. CDR3 sequence reads: CASSWTGQGSYNEQYF. The DNA of the CDR3 is TGTGCCAGCAGCTGGACGGGACAGGGGTCCTACAATGAGCAGTACTTC.

The chain employs TRBV29-1 and TRBJ2-5; D is perhaps TRBD2 (5 bases). The J call is uncertain, as TRBJ2-7 better fits the DNA end. CDR3 length: 13 residues. Germline CDR1 and CDR2: SQVTM and ANQGSEA. CDR3 nucleotide sequence: TGCAGCGTTGTAGGGCAGAGCGGCTGCGAGCAGTACTTC. Its protein is CSVVGQSGCEQYF.

The J gene is TRBJ2-1, the V gene TRBV7-8, with D possibly TRBD2 on 6 matching bases. The CDR3 is made up of 15 amino acids. V dropped 5 bases and J dropped 4 bases, with 15 bases sitting between them. In germline, CDR1 is SGHVS, CDR2 FQNEAQ. CDR3 residues: CASSGPGTLYNEQFF. DNA for the CDR3: TGTGCCAGCAGCGGACCCGGGACTCTTTACAATGAGCAGTTCTTC.

This clonotype was seen more than once but under ten times. The CDR3, as DNA: TGTGCCAGCAGTTACTCGGGGACAGGGGGCGGATATGGCTACACCTTC. Protein sequence: CASSYSGTGGGYGYTF. The chain carries TRBV6-5 and TRBJ1-2; 12 bases are shared with TRBD1. V lost 0 bases, J lost 5 bases, and 4 bases stayed unmatched. Per the germline V gene, CDR1 is MNHEY and CDR2 is SVGAGI. This CDR3 comprises 16 residues.

This clonotype was counted only a few times. The genes are TRBV7-2 and TRBJ2-3, with D tentatively TRBD2 (5 bases). This CDR3 is 15 amino acids long. Trimming removed 1 base at V and 0 bases at J, with 8 bases between. Germline loops: CDR1 SGHTA, CDR2 FQGNSA. In nucleotides, the CDR3 is TGTGCCAGCAGCTTAGTAGGACTTAGCACAGATACGCAGTATTTT. The encoded protein is CASSLVGLSTDTQYF. The full variable domain, with the rest looked up from reference TRBV7-2 and TRBJ2-3, is GAGVSQSPSNKVTEKGKDVELRCDPISGHTALYWYRQSLGQGLEFLIYFQGNSAPDKSGLPSDRFSAERTGGSVSTLTIQRTQQEDSAVYLCASSLVGLSTDTQYFGPGTRLTVL.

This sequence joins TRBV19 and TRBJ2-7; D is uncertain. Germline CDR1 reads LNHDA; CDR2 reads SQIVND (reference sequence). The CDR3 is made up of 13 amino acids. V lost 2 bases and J lost 0, with 5 bases in between. This CDR3 is CASSIQASYEQYF. The CDR3, as DNA: TGTGCCAGTAGTATACAAGCCTCCTACGAGCAGTACTTC.

The chain employs TRBV7-3 and TRBJ2-1; the match to TRBD2 covers 7 bases. Trimming at V came to 5 bases and at J to 9 bases, leaving 16 bases not matched to a gene. Germline CDR1 SGHTA, CDR2 FQGTGA. The length of the CDR3 is 16 residues. The CDR3 region has the DNA TGTGCCAGCAGCCCCTTTCGGGCGGGAGTGGGCGGTGAGCAGTTCTTC. It codes for CASSPFRAGVGGEQFF. The variable domain in full, completed from reference TRBV7-3 and TRBJ2-1, reads GAGVSQTPSNKVTEKGKYVELRCDPISGHTALYWYRQSLGQGPEFLIYFQGTGAADDSGLPNDRFFAVRPEGSVSTLKIQRTERGDSAVYLCASSPFRAGVGGEQFFGPGTRLTVL.

V is TRBV9 and J is TRBJ2-7; a possible D gene is TRBD1 (5 bases). Judging by the DNA end, TRBJ2-5 fits better; the J call may be wrong. CDR1 and CDR2 (germline): SGDLS, YYNGEE. This CDR3 region has 13 residues. The CDR3 here is CASSALREETQYF. The CDR3 coding sequence is TGTGCCAGCAGCGCGCTCAGGGAAGAGACCCAGTACTTC.

The chain has TRBV19 and TRBJ2-3; a possible D gene is TRBD2 (6 bases). Germline V lookup: CDR1 LNHDA, CDR2 SQIVND (reference sequence). This CDR3 is 12 amino acids long. V dropped 5 bases and J dropped 7 bases, with 10 bases sitting between them. This chain's CDR3 is CASSRDSYTQYF. CDR3 DNA: TGTGCCAGTAGTCGGGACTCATATACGCAGTATTTT.

This clonotype was observed a handful of times. J is TRBJ2-1 and V is TRBV15, with D tentatively TRBD1 (6 bases). Germline V gives CDR1 LNHNV, CDR2 YYDKDF (reference sequence). The CDR3 runs 16 residues. The V end lost 0 bases, the J end lost 5 bases, and 14 bases lay between the germline ends. CDR3 sequence reads: CATSRDFQGPDNEQFF. The CDR3 DNA sequence: TGTGCCACCAGCAGAGATTTTCAGGGGCCGGACAATGAGCAGTTCTTC.

A single count supports this clonotype. This chain connects TRBV4-1 to TRBJ1-6; possible D gene TRBD1, 6 bases. Trimming stripped 0 bases from V and 12 bases from J, with 12 bases between. CDR3 length: 14 amino acids. The germline CDR1 and CDR2 sequences are MGHRA and YSYEKL. CDR3 DNA: TGCGCCAGCAGCCAAGATTCGGGGGGCCGACCCCTCCACTTT. Translation: CASSQDSGGRPLHF.

The genes are TRBV11-2 and TRBJ2-3, with a weak D call TRBD1 (6 bases). V was trimmed by 1 base and J by 1 base, leaving 12 bases between them. The CDR3 spans 16 residues. The germline CDR1 and CDR2 sequences are SGHAT and FQNNGV. Here the CDR3 reads CASSLVFGQRTDTQYF. The CDR3 DNA reads as TGTGCCAGCAGCTTAGTATTCGGACAGCGCACAGATACGCAGTATTTT.

The table lists this clonotype with a count of one. The CDR3 bases are TGCAGTGCTAAACTAGCGGTCACGGGGGAGCAGTACTTC. Residues: CSAKLAVTGEQYF. The J gene is TRBJ2-7, the V gene TRBV20-1; 8 nucleotides align to TRBD2. The germline V gene has CDR1 DFQATT and CDR2 SNEGSKA (reference sequence). The V segment lost 4 bases and the J segment 7 bases; nucleotides outside the gene matches: 9. This CDR3 has 13 amino acids.